This TCR beta chain originates from a study of blood T cell repertoires in COVID-19. Study overall: Acute-phase and convalescent COVID-19 samples originated in the United States, Italy and Spain. Sources were T cells, B-cell-depleted T cells, or PBMCs; the material itself was cDNA or gDNA.

Study processing details: By means of reference gene primer amplification, nucleated cell counts were estimated. The method was immunoSEQ multiplex PCR; TCRdb's version includes in-frame clones alone and lacks a portion of them. The DNA was the basis for D and trimming; V, J and clone size are from that table. The sample holds 200,000 to 250,000 clones, around four fifths seen once. Patients at the Seattle site were enrolled during active infection and followed longitudinally. The CDR3 runs to 16 residues. V was clipped by 0 bases and J by 4 bases; unmatched bases: 10. CDR1 is SGHRS, CDR2 YFSETQ, per germline.

The sample comprised peripheral blood. The rearrangement uses TRBV5-1 and TRBJ2-7; 7 nucleotides match TRBD2. The source of this sequence is a woman older than 75 with COVID-19, enrolled during active disease. The CDR3: CASSLGGSIPSYEQYF. CDR3 nucleotides: TGCGCCAGCAGCTTGGGCGGGAGCATCCCCTCGTACGAGCAGTACTTC.